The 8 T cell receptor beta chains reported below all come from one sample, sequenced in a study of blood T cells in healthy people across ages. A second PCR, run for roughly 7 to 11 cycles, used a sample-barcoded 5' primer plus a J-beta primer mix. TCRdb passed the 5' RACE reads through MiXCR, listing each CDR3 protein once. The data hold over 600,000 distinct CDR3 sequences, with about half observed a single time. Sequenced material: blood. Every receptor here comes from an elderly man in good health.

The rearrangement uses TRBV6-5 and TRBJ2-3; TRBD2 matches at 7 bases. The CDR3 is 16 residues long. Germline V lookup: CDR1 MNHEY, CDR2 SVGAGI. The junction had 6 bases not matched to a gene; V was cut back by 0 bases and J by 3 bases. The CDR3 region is CASSYSGGAGTDTQYF. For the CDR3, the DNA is TGTGCCAGCAGTTACTCGGGCGGAGCGGGGACAGATACGCAGTATTTT.

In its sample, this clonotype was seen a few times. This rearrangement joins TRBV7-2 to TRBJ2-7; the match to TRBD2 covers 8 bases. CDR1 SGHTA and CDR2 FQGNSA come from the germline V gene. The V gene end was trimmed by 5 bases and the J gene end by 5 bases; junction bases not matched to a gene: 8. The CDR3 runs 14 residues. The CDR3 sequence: CASSATSGRHEQYF. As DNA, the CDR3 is TGTGCCAGCAGCGCAACGAGCGGGAGACACGAGCAGTACTTC.

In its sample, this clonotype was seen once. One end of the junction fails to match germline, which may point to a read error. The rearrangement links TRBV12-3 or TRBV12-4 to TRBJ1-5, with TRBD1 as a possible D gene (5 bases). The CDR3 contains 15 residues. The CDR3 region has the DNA TGTGCCAGCAGTCCCGGGGACGATAGCAATCAGCCCCGGCATTTT. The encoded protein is CASSPGDDSNQPRHF.

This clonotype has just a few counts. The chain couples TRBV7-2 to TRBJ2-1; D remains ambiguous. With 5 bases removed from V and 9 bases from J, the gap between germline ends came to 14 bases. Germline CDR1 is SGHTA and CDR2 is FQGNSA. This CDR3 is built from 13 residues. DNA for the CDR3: TGTGCCAGCAGCCTTCGTCTCTTGGTTGAGCAGTTCTTC. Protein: CASSLRLLVEQFF.

The CDR3 here is CASYRLFQGRDEQFF. The CDR3 nucleotides read TGTGCCAGCTATCGGCTCTTCCAGGGTCGGGATGAGCAGTTCTTC. This chain uses TRBV6-1 with TRBJ2-1; a weak D match, TRBD1 (5 bases). The CDR3 has 15 residues. Germline lookup yields CDR1 MNHNS and CDR2 SASEGT. The V gene lost 8 bases and the J gene lost 8 bases, with 22 bases spanning the gap.

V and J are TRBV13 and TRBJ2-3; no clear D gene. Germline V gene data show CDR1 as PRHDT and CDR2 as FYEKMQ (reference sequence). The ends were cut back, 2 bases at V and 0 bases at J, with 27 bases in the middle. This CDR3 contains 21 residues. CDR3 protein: CASSLSWVRLPTPASTDTQYF. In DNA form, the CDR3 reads TGTGCCAGCAGCTTATCCTGGGTCAGGCTTCCTACACCCGCTAGCACAGATACGCAGTATTTT.

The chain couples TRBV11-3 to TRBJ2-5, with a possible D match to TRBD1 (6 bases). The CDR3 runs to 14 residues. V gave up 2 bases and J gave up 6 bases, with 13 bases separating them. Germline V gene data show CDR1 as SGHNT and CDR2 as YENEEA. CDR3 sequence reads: CASSLQGNGKTQYF. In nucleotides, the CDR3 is TGTGCCAGCAGCTTACAGGGGAATGGAAAGACCCAGTACTTC.

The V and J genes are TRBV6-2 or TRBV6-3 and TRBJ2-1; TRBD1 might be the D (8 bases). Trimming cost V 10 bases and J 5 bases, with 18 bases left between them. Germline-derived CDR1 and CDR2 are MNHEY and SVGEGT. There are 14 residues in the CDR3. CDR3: CATKRDRRNNEQFF. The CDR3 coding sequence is TGTGCCACCAAGCGGGACAGGAGAAACAATGAGCAGTTCTTC.